This TCR beta chain was recovered during a study of cytomegalovirus exposure and HLA in healthy donors. The primer mix had 60 Vbeta and 13 Jbeta primers. Produced via immunoSEQ multiplex PCR; TCRdb's table is partial and in-frame only. The data contain more than 90,000 clones, about four fifths of them singletons. Study findings and constraints: Researchers reported in a later analysis that a missense DCLRE1C variant was tied to TCR beta V- and J-gene trimming. Most CMV-associated TCR beta chains were later found to appear HLA-restricted.

To note about this clone: Its antigen is still unknown.

This TCR derives from a human donor in good health. The sequenced material came from PBMCs.

The DNA for the CDR3 is TGTGCCAGTAGTGCCGACAGGGGGCTAATCTATGGCTACACCTTC. Its translation: CASSADRGLIYGYTF. V gene TRBV19 combines with J gene TRBJ1-2; 10 bases fit TRBD1. The V gene's germline CDR1 is LNHDA and CDR2 SQIVND (reference sequence). This CDR3 has 15 residues. V lost 5 bases to trimming and J lost 4 bases; unmatched junction nucleotides: 7.